The clone carrying this T cell receptor (beta chain) was counted many times. Its matching antigen is unknown. Trimming shortened V by 0 bases and J by 4 bases, and 6 bases separated the two germline ends. There are 13 residues in the CDR3. The germline V gene has CDR1 LGHNA and CDR2 YNFKEQ. The data are from a study of response to subunit inactivated influenza vaccine. Study-wide results and caveats: A suggestion made by the authors is that each seasonal influenza vaccination recruits few new T cells.

One entry per CDR3 protein, called by TCRdb with MiXCR from the RT-PCR reads. The data contain roughly 570,000 distinct CDR3 sequences, around 13% of them singletons. The source material was PBMCs from blood, sampled about 40 days after vaccination. The chain recombines TRBV4-2 with TRBJ1-2; D ambiguous. This receptor was identified in a man in his fifties who received an inactivated influenza vaccine. Here the CDR3 reads CASSQESGYGYTF. CDR3 bases: TGTGCCAGCAGCCAAGAGAGCGGCTATGGCTACACCTTC.